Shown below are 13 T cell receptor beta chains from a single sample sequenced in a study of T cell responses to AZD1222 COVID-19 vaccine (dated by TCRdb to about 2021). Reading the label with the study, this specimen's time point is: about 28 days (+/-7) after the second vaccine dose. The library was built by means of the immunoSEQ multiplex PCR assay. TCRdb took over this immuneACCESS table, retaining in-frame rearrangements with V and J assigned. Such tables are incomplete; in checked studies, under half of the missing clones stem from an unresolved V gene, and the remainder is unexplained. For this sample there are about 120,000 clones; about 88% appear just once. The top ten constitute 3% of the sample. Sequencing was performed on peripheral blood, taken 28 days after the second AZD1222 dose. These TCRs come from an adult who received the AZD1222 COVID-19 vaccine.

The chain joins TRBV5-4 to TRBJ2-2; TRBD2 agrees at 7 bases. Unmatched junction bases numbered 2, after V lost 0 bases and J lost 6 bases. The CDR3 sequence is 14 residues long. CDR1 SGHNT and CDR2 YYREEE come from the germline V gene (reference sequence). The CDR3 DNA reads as TGTGCCAGCAGCTTGGCCCGGGGGGCCGGGGAGCTGTTTTTT. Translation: CASSLARGAGELFF.

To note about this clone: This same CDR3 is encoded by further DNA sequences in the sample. CDR3 sequence reads: CASSLGQGNTEAFF. CDR3 nucleotides: TGTGCCAGCTCACTTGGACAGGGGAACACTGAAGCTTTCTTT. The chain carries TRBV18 and TRBJ1-1; TRBD1 agrees at 8 bases. Germline V gives CDR1 KGHSH, CDR2 LQKENI. V gave up 4 bases and J gave up 1 base; unmatched junction bases: 2. The CDR3 runs to 14 residues. The entire variable domain, with the rest obtained from reference TRBV18 and TRBJ1-1, is as follows: NAGVMQNPRHLVRRRGQEARLRCSPMKGHSHVYWYRQLPEEGLKFMVYLQKENIIDESGMPKERFSAEFPKEGPSILRIQQVVRGDSAAYFCASSLGQGNTEAFFGQGTRLTVV.

CDR3 amino acids: CASSLSRSGEAFF. The CDR3 DNA reads as TGCGCCAGCAGCTTGTCGCGAAGTGGTGAAGCTTTCTTT. The J gene is TRBJ1-1, the V gene TRBV5-1, with unresolved D. CDR1 and CDR2 (germline): SGHRS, YFSETQ. The ends were cut back, 1 base at V and 7 bases at J, with 11 bases in the middle. This CDR3 has 13 amino acids.

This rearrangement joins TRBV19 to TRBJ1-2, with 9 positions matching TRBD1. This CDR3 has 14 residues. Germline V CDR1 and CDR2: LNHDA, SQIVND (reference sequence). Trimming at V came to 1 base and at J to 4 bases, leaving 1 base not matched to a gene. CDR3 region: CASSIAQGAYGYTF. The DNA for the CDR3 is TGTGCCAGTAGTATAGCACAGGGGGCCTATGGCTACACCTTC.

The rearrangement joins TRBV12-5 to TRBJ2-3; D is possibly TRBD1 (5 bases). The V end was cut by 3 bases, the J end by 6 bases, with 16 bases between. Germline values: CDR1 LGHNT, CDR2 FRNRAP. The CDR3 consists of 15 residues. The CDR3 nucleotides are TGTGCTAGTGGTTTACAGGACCTCTATGAGGATACGCAGTATTTT. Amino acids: CASGLQDLYEDTQYF.

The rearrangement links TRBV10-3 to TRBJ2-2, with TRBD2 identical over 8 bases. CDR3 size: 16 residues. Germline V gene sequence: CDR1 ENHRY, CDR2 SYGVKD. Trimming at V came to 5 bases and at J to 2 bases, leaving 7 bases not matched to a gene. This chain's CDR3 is CAISSGGGSNTGELFF. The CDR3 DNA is TGTGCCATCAGTAGCGGGGGAGGTAGTAACACCGGGGAGCTGTTTTTT.

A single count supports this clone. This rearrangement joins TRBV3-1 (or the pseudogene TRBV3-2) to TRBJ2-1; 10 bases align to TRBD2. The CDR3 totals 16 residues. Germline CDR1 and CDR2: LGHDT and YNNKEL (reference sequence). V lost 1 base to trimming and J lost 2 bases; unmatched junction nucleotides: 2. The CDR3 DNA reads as TGTGCCAGCAGCCAAGGAAGCGGGGGGGCCTACAATGAGCAGTTCTTC. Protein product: CASSQGSGGAYNEQFF.

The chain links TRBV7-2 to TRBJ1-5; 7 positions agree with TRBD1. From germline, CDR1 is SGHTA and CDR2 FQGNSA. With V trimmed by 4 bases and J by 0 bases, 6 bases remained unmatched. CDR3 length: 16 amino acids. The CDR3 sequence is CASSSRTGDSNQPQHF. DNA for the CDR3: TGTGCCAGCAGCTCCCGGACAGGAGATAGCAATCAGCCCCAGCATTTT.

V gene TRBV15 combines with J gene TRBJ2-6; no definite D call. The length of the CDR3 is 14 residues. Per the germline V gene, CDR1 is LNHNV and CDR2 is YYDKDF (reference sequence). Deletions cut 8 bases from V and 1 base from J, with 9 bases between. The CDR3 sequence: CATGLRSGANVLTF. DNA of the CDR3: TGTGCCACCGGCCTACGATCTGGGGCCAACGTCCTGACTTTC.

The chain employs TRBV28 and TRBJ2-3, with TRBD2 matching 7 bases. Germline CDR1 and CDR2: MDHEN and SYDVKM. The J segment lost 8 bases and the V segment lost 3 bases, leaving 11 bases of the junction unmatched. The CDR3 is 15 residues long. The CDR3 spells CASSLSTGGKGTQYF. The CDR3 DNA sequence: TGTGCCAGCAGTTTGTCGACCGGGGGGAAGGGTACGCAGTATTTT.

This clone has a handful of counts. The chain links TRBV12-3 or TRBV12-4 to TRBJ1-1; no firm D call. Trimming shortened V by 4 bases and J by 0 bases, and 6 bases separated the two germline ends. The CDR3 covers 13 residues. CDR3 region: CASSYGMNTEAFF. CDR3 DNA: TGTGCCAGCAGTTACGGGATGAACACTGAAGCTTTCTTT.

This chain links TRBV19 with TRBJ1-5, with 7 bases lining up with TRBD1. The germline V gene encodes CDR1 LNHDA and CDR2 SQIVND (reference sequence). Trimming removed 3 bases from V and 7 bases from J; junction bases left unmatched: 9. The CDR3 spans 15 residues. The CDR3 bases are TGTGCCAGTAGTATGTCGACAGGGCGGGAACAGCCCCAGCATTTT. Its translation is CASSMSTGREQPQHF.

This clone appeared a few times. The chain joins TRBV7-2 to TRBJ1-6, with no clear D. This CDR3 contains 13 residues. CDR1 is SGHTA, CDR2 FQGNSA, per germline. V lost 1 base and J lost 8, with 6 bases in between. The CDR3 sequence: CASSLDGYSPLHF. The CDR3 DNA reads TGTGCCAGCAGCTTAGACGGGTATTCACCCCTCCACTTT. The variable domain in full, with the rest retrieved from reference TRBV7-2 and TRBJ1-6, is GAGVSQSPSNKVTEKGKDVELRCDPISGHTALYWYRQSLGQGLEFLIYFQGNSAPDKSGLPSDRFSAERTGGSVSTLTIQRTQQEDSAVYLCASSLDGYSPLHFGNGTRLTVT.